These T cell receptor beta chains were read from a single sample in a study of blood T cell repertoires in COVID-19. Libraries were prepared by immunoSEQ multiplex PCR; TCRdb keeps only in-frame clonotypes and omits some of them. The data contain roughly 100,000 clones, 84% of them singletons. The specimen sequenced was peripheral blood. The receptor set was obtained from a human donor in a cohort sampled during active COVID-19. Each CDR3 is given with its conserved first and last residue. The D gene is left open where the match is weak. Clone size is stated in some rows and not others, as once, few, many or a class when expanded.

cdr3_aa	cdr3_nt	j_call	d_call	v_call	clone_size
CASSPGGNYGYTF	TGCGCCAGCAGCCCCGGAGGGAACTATGGCTACACCTTC	TRBJ1-2	-	TRBV5-1	-
CASRRHLNTEAFF	TGCGCCAGCAGAAGACACTTGAACACTGAAGCTTTCTTT	TRBJ1-1	-	TRBV10-2	-
CAWERGADTQYF	TGTGCCTGGGAGCGGGGGGCAGATACGCAGTATTTT	TRBJ2-3	TRBD2	TRBV30	-
CASRQQGLSVGEAFF	TGTGCCAGCAGGCAACAGGGGCTATCGGTTGGTGAAGCTTTCTTT	TRBJ1-1	TRBD1	TRBV2	-
CASSIIGLAGVGNEQFF	TGTGCCAGTAGTATCATTGGACTAGCGGGGGTGGGTAATGAGCAGTTCTTC	TRBJ2-1	TRBD2	TRBV19	few
CASTAMGRNYGYTF	TGTGCCAGTACAGCAATGGGGCGGAACTATGGCTACACCTTC	TRBJ1-2	-	TRBV19	-
CAISPSAEAGNTIYF	TGTGCCATCAGTCCGTCGGCGGAGGCTGGAAACACCATATATTTT	TRBJ1-3	-	TRBV10-3	few
CASSPDRVAGEKLFF	TGTGCCAGCAGCCCTGACAGGGTGGCGGGTGAAAAACTGTTTTTT	TRBJ1-4	TRBD1	TRBV7-9	-
CASSSTSYNEQFF	TGCGCCAGCAGCAGTACAAGTTACAATGAGCAGTTCTTC	TRBJ2-1	-	TRBV5-1	-
CASSQVGRRGSSYNEQFF	TGTGCCAGCAGCCAAGTAGGTCGGCGGGGAAGCTCCTACAATGAGCAGTTCTTC	TRBJ2-1	-	TRBV3-1/TRBV3-2	-
CASSLTGGLNTDTQYF	TGTGCCAGCAGCTTGACGGGGGGGCTTAACACAGATACGCAGTATTTT	TRBJ2-3	TRBD2	TRBV5-4	-
CASSLTSGGSVHYEQYF	TGCGCCAGCAGCTTGACTAGCGGGGGCTCCGTTCACTACGAGCAGTACTTC	TRBJ2-7	TRBD2	TRBV5-1	once
CSAGRGRANYGYTF	TGCAGCGCCGGGAGAGGGAGAGCTAACTATGGCTACACCTTC	TRBJ1-2	-	TRBV29-1	-
CASRGTGGLYGYTF	TGTGCCAGCAGAGGTACAGGGGGACTCTATGGCTACACCTTC	TRBJ1-2	TRBD1	TRBV7-2	-
CASTGAGANVLTF	TGTGCCAGCACCGGGGCTGGGGCCAACGTCCTGACTTTC	TRBJ2-6	-	TRBV18	once
CASSPMGQNQPQHF	TGTGCCAGCTCACCAATGGGACAGAATCAGCCCCAGCATTTT	TRBJ1-5	TRBD1	TRBV18	-
CASSQEWGGADTQYF	TGTGCCAGCAGCCAAGAGTGGGGGGGAGCAGATACGCAGTATTTT	TRBJ2-3	TRBD2	TRBV4-2	-
CASSFQGGDGYTF	TGTGCCAGCAGTTTTCAGGGGGGAGATGGCTACACCTTC	TRBJ1-2	TRBD1	TRBV6-5	-
CASKVDTYTDTQYF	TGTGCCAGCAAGGTTGACACTTACACAGATACGCAGTATTTT	TRBJ2-3	-	TRBV6-4	-
CASNQQTGAEQYF	TGTGCCAGCAATCAACAGACAGGGGCGGAGCAGTACTTC	TRBJ2-7	TRBD1	TRBV12-3/TRBV12-4	-
CASSMSGTYQETQYF	TGTGCCAGTAGTATGTCCGGGACATACCAAGAGACCCAGTACTTC	TRBJ2-5	-	TRBV19	-
CASSYSPGQDTIYF	TGTGCCAGCAGTTACTCGCCAGGGCAAGACACCATATATTTT	TRBJ1-3	-	TRBV6-5	-
CATNGGSGNTIYF	TGTGCCACGAACGGGGGCTCTGGAAACACCATATATTTT	TRBJ1-3	-	TRBV30	-
CASSYRGSGYEQYF	TGTGCCAGCAGTTACAGGGGTTCTGGCTACGAGCAGTACTTC	TRBJ2-7	-	TRBV6-2/TRBV6-3	once
CASSEQGTEQYF	TGCGCCAGCAGTGAACAGGGAACCGAGCAGTACTTC	TRBJ2-7	-	TRBV10-2	few
CASSFWWRQDTQYF	TGTGCCAGCAGCTTTTGGTGGAGACAGGATACGCAGTATTTT	TRBJ2-3	-	TRBV5-6	-
CSARGNTEAFF	TGCAGTGCCCGAGGCAACACTGAAGCTTTCTTT	TRBJ1-1	-	TRBV20-1	-
CASSQGDFGNTEAFF	TGTGCCAGCAGCCAAGGGGACTTCGGGAACACTGAAGCTTTCTTT	TRBJ1-1	-	TRBV11-2	-
CASSQKRGVEQFF	TGCGCCAGCAGCCAAAAGCGGGGGGTAGAGCAGTTCTTC	TRBJ2-1	TRBD2	TRBV4-3	-
CSAGSGTGGLSTEAFF	TGCAGCGCCGGCTCCGGGACAGGGGGCTTAAGCACTGAAGCTTTCTTT	TRBJ1-1	TRBD1	TRBV29-1	-
CASSLDGGLATEAFF	TGCGCCAGCAGCTTGGATGGGGGACTTGCCACTGAAGCTTTCTTT	TRBJ1-1	-	TRBV5-1	-
CASSVGLAGGGEQFF	TGTGCCAGCAGCGTAGGGCTAGCGGGGGGCGGTGAGCAGTTCTTC	TRBJ2-1	TRBD2	TRBV9	-
CASSESPGNTEAFF	TGCGCCAGCAGTGAGTCACCGGGGAACACTGAAGCTTTCTTT	TRBJ1-1	-	TRBV10-1	-
CASSQDRGQTQYF	TGTGCCAGCAGTCAAGACAGGGGTCAGACCCAGTACTTC	TRBJ2-5	TRBD1	TRBV12-3/TRBV12-4	-
CASSERGQSTYGYTF	TGTGCCAGCAGTGAAAGGGGACAGAGTACCTATGGCTACACCTTC	TRBJ1-2	TRBD1	TRBV6-1	-
CASSEGSGLNYGYTF	TGTGCCAGCAGTGAAGGTTCAGGGCTTAACTATGGCTACACCTTC	TRBJ1-2	-	TRBV2	-
CASSWQRGAGEDTQYF	TGCGCCAGCAGCTGGCAGCGGGGGGCAGGGGAGGATACGCAGTATTTT	TRBJ2-3	TRBD2	TRBV5-1	-
CASSRDSSYGYTF	TGTGCCAGCAGCCGGGACTCCTCTTATGGCTACACCTTC	TRBJ1-2	-	TRBV2	-
CASSLVGTGGYGYTF	TGTGCCAGCAGCTTGGTGGGCACAGGGGGCTATGGCTACACCTTC	TRBJ1-2	TRBD1	TRBV5-6	-
CASSFLAGEDTQYF	TGTGCCAGCAGCTTCCTAGCGGGGGAAGATACGCAGTATTTT	TRBJ2-3	TRBD2	TRBV5-7	-
CASSRAGQGARGYTF	TGTGCCAGCAGCCGGGCGGGACAGGGGGCGAGAGGCTACACCTTC	TRBJ1-2	TRBD1	TRBV6-5	-
CATSVVGANTIYF	TGTGCCACCAGTGTTGTGGGGGCAAACACCATATATTTT	TRBJ1-3	-	TRBV24-1	-
CASSVASSGNNEQFF	TGTGCCAGCAGCGTAGCGTCTAGCGGAAACAATGAGCAGTTCTTC	TRBJ2-1	TRBD2	TRBV9	few
CASSAGQGALTGELFF	TGTGCCAGCAGCGCGGGACAGGGGGCCCTCACCGGGGAGCTGTTTTTT	TRBJ2-2	TRBD1	TRBV7-6	-
CASSLGTSPGGTGELFF	TGTGCCAGCAGCTTAGGGACTAGCCCCGGGGGCACCGGGGAGCTGTTTTTT	TRBJ2-2	TRBD2	TRBV11-2	-
CASSFSLASYEQYF	TGTGCCAGCAGCTTCTCGTTAGCCTCCTACGAGCAGTACTTC	TRBJ2-7	-	TRBV7-2	-
CASSPQGGDTQYF	TGTGCCAGCAGCCCGCAGGGTGGAGATACGCAGTATTTT	TRBJ2-3	-	TRBV5-4	-
CASSTWGQGGAEAFF	TGTGCCAGCAGCACATGGGGACAGGGAGGGGCTGAAGCTTTCTTT	TRBJ1-1	TRBD1	TRBV5-6	once
CASSLTGGGYGYTF	TGTGCCAGCAGCTTGACAGGGGGAGGCTATGGCTACACCTTC	TRBJ1-2	TRBD1	TRBV5-6	-
CASAAGQRIGAQHF	TGTGCTAGTGCCGCGGGTCAGCGGATCGGGGCCCAGCATTTT	TRBJ1-5	-	TRBV12-5	few
CASSLVGGNQHF	TGTGCCAGCAGCTTAGTGGGGGGGAACCAGCATTTT	TRBJ1-5	-	TRBV13	-
CASTSRAGAVGYTF	TGTGCCAGCACCTCCCGGGCGGGGGCAGTTGGCTACACCTTC	TRBJ1-2	-	TRBV2	-
CASSLAGVNTGELFF	TGTGCCAGCAGCTTAGCGGGGGTAAACACCGGGGAGCTGTTTTTT	TRBJ2-2	TRBD2	TRBV7-3	-
CASSVAGGATDTQYF	TGTGCCAGCAGCGTAGCGGGGGGGGCCACAGATACGCAGTATTTT	TRBJ2-3	TRBD2	TRBV9	-
CASSELKGAIFTGELFF	TGTGCCAGCAGTGAATTAAAGGGGGCGATCTTCACCGGGGAGCTGTTTTTT	TRBJ2-2	TRBD1	TRBV6-1	few